These 9 T cell receptor beta chains came from one sample sequenced in a study of radiotherapy plus CTLA-4 blockade in lung cancer. Repertoires were generated with immunoSEQ multiplex PCR, while TCRdb's copy carries only in-frame clones and drops some. The repertoire holds 70,000 to 90,000 clones, with approximately 86% as singletons. The sample here was peripheral blood, taken from a patient treated with radiotherapy plus ipilimumab. These receptor sequences come from a human donor with non-small cell lung cancer who had stable disease on radiotherapy plus ipilimumab.

The rearrangement joins TRBV2 to TRBJ1-3; possibly TRBD1 for D (5 bases). Germline-derived CDR1 and CDR2 are SNHLY and FYNNEI. Trimming pared 7 bases from V and 4 bases from J, leaving 14 bases between. This CDR3 has 14 residues. The DNA for the CDR3 is TGTGCCAGCATCTCGGGGGAACAGGGAAACACCATATATTTT. It codes for CASISGEQGNTIYF.

This chain joins TRBV5-7 and TRBJ2-5, with 9 bases fitting TRBD1. TRBV5-7 is an ORF, and what it does is uncertain. The CDR3 contains 15 residues. Here the CDR3 DNA reads TGTGCTCCGGAGGGGGACAGGGTAAGGCAAGAGACCCAGTACTTC. Translating gives CAPEGDRVRQETQYF.

The CDR3 sequence: CASSAIAGGPREQFF. In DNA form, the CDR3 reads TGTGCCAGCAGTGCAATAGCGGGAGGGCCAAGAGAGCAGTTCTTC. The chain has TRBV2 and TRBJ2-1; TRBD2 matches at 11 bases. CDR1 and CDR2 (germline): SNHLY, FYNNEI. The CDR3 sequence is 15 residues long. The V segment lost 4 bases and the J segment 10 bases; nucleotides outside the gene matches: 9.

This chain connects TRBV28 to TRBJ1-4, with D possibly TRBD1 on 6 matching bases. The V gene lost 4 bases and the J gene lost 6 bases, with 15 bases spanning the gap. Germline V CDR1 and CDR2: MDHEN, SYDVKM. The CDR3 sequence is 15 residues long. Here the CDR3 DNA reads TGTGCCAGCAGTTCACAGGGAGAGGGGGATGAAAAACTGTTTTTT. Its protein is CASSSQGEGDEKLFF. Full variable domain (outside the CDR3, taken from reference TRBV28 and TRBJ1-4): DVKVTQSSRYLVKRTGEKVFLECVQDMDHENMFWYRQDPGLGLRLIYFSYDVKMKEKGDIPEGYSVSREKKERFSLILESASTNQTSMYLCASSSQGEGDEKLFFGSGTQLSVL.

The chain carries TRBV7-6 and TRBJ2-5, with 13 bases fitting TRBD2. Germline lookup yields CDR1 SGHVS and CDR2 FNYEAQ. J gave up 5 bases and V 5 bases, and 5 bases lay outside the gene matches. This CDR3 is 15 amino acids long. Written as DNA, the CDR3 is TGTGCCAGCAGCCCACTAGCGGGAGGGCCGGAGACCCAGTACTTC. This gives the protein CASSPLAGGPETQYF. Looking up the rest from reference TRBV7-6 and TRBJ2-5 gives the full variable domain: GAGVSQSPRYKVTKRGQDVALRCDPISGHVSLYWYRQALGQGPEFLTYFNYEAQQDKSGLPNDRFSAERPEGSISTLTIQRTEQRDSAMYRCASSPLAGGPETQYFGPGTRLLVL.

This chain uses TRBV6-6 with TRBJ2-3; the D is unclear. V dropped 2 bases and J dropped 4 bases, with 7 bases sitting between them. CDR1 and CDR2 (germline): MNHNY, SVGAGI (reference sequence). CDR3 length equals 13 residues. DNA of the CDR3: TGTGCCAGCAGTTACGGCAGTCCAGATACGCAGTATTTT. Translation gives CASSYGSPDTQYF.

This clone has a single count. The rearrangement uses TRBV6-4 and TRBJ2-2; 8 nucleotides line up with TRBD1. CDR3 length: 14 amino acids. From germline, CDR1 is MRHNA and CDR2 SNTAGT. Trimming took 6 bases from V and 1 from J; bases not matched to a gene: 1. The DNA for the CDR3 is TGTGCCAGCAGAGGGACAGGGAACACCGGGGAGCTGTTTTTT. This gives the protein CASRGTGNTGELFF.

V usage is TRBV7-8 and J usage is TRBJ1-1; a weak D match, TRBD1 (5 bases). Trimming cost V 2 bases and J 4 bases, with 14 bases left between them. The CDR3 length is 15 residues. Per the germline V gene, CDR1 is SGHVS and CDR2 is FQNEAQ. The CDR3 region is CASSLRGRVGTEAFF. The DNA for the CDR3 is TGTGCCAGCAGCTTAAGGGGCAGGGTAGGCACTGAAGCTTTCTTT. Variable domain in full (rest from reference TRBV7-8 and TRBJ1-1): GAGVSQSPRYKVAKRGQDVALRCDPISGHVSLFWYQQALGQGPEFLTYFQNEAQLDKSGLPSDRFFAERPEGSVSTLKIQRTQQEDSAVYLCASSLRGRVGTEAFFGQGTRLTVV.

This rearrangement joins TRBV18 to TRBJ1-5, with D possibly being TRBD1 (6 bases). Trimming took off 1 base at V and 6 bases at J, with 25 bases between the two ends. Germline V gene sequence: CDR1 KGHSH, CDR2 LQKENI. CDR3 length equals 19 residues. The CDR3 is CASSPRPEFIGGAGQPQHF. The CDR3, as DNA: TGTGCCAGCTCACCACGGCCCGAGTTCATCGGGGGGGCGGGTCAGCCCCAGCATTTT.